One sample yielded the 32 T cell receptor beta chains listed below, sequenced in a study. TCRdb recomputed calls from the 5' RACE reads with MiXCR, one row per CDR3 protein. The sample consists of about 53,000 distinct CDR3 sequences, more than 20% of them appearing once. Sequencing was carried out using tumor-infiltrating naive CD4+ T cells sorted from the breast tumor. Subset: naive CD4+ T cells, CD4+CD45RA+CD25-. Receptors originate from a female donor with breast cancer.

This clonotype was recorded at least ten times. The chain links TRBV20-1 to TRBJ1-5; 9 positions match TRBD1. The CDR3 has 15 amino acids. J gave up 6 bases and V 5 bases, and 11 bases lay outside the gene matches. Germline CDR1 DFQATT, CDR2 SNEGSKA (reference sequence). The CDR3 bases are TGCAGTGCTCCTATAACAGGGGGCCACCGTCAGCCCCAGCATTTT. It encodes CSAPITGGHRQPQHF.

At least ten counts were recorded for this clonotype. The rearrangement joins TRBV7-3 to TRBJ2-1, with 7 bases identical to TRBD2. Germline CDR1 reads SGHTA; CDR2 reads FQGTGA. The CDR3 consists of 13 residues. V was clipped by 3 bases and J by 7 bases; unmatched bases: 3. The CDR3 protein is CASSFTSDNEQFF. The CDR3 nucleotides are TGTGCCAGCAGCTTTACTAGCGATAATGAGCAGTTCTTC.

This clonotype has a handful of counts. The V and J genes are TRBV5-1 and TRBJ2-3; D is perhaps TRBD2 (5 bases). V dropped 4 bases and J dropped 5 bases, with 8 bases sitting between them. In germline, CDR1 is SGHRS, CDR2 YFSETQ. The CDR3 loop spans 12 amino acids. The CDR3 spells CASSPGLDTQYF. CDR3 DNA sequence: TGCGCCAGCAGCCCCGGACTAGATACGCAGTATTTT.

By sample fraction, this clonotype is medium-sized (0.01 to 0.1%). This sequence joins TRBV5-1 and TRBJ2-3; D is ambiguous. V lost 2 bases and J lost 2, with 15 bases in between. The V gene's germline CDR1 is SGHRS and CDR2 YFSETQ. The CDR3 spans 16 residues. Here the CDR3 reads CASSFLGQAITDTQYF. The DNA for the CDR3 is TGCGCCAGCAGCTTTTTGGGTCAGGCAATCACAGATACGCAGTATTTT.

The V and J genes are TRBV25-1 and TRBJ2-7; 7 nucleotides match TRBD1. The germline CDR1 and CDR2 sequences are MGHDK and SYGVNS. CDR3 length equals 13 residues. The V gene end was trimmed by 9 bases and the J gene end by 0 bases; junction bases not matched to a gene: 5. CDR3 in amino acids: CASGTEGSYEQYF. In DNA form, the CDR3 reads TGTGCCAGTGGGACAGAGGGCTCCTACGAGCAGTACTTC.

The chain joins TRBV2 to TRBJ2-2; D is ambiguous. The germline gives CDR1 SNHLY, CDR2 FYNNEI. Deletions cut 6 bases from V and 1 base from J, with 9 bases between. CDR3 length: 14 amino acids. The CDR3 region has the DNA TGTGCCAGCAGGCTTACAGTGAACACCGGGGAGCTGTTTTTT. This encodes CASRLTVNTGELFF.

The chain combines TRBV4-3 with TRBJ1-2; 9 bases are a match to TRBD1. CDR1 and CDR2 from the germline V gene are LGHNA and YSLEER. Trimming cost V 5 bases and J 6 bases; bases outside gene matches: 4. The CDR3 loop spans 13 amino acids. The CDR3 nucleotides are TGCGCCAGCAGCTCCGACAGGGGGAATGGCTACACCTTC. This gives the protein CASSSDRGNGYTF.

J is TRBJ2-1 and V is TRBV27; 9 positions match TRBD2. The CDR3 is 20 residues long. The germline CDR1 and CDR2 sequences are MNHEY and SMNVEV (reference sequence). The V segment lost 0 bases and the J segment 6 bases; nucleotides outside the gene matches: 18. The CDR3 region has the DNA TGTGCCAGCAGTTTATCAAGGCGATTGATGGCGGGAGGGCCGGTCAATGAGCAGTTCTTC. Its translation: CASSLSRRLMAGGPVNEQFF.

In this sample, this clonotype turned up a few times. This rearrangement joins TRBV4-3 to TRBJ1-5; D is possibly TRBD1 (6 bases). V shed 3 bases and J shed 1 base, with 10 bases lying between them. The CDR3 runs to 15 residues. From germline, CDR1 is LGHNA and CDR2 YSLEER. The CDR3 region has the DNA TGCGCCAGCAGCCACAGGCAGGGGAGCAATCAGCCCCAGCATTTT. This gives the protein CASSHRQGSNQPQHF.

Details on this clonotype: A much larger clone sits a single nucleotide away, making a read error possible. The final CDR3 position lacks the conserved phenylalanine or tryptophan, pointing to a likely read error. The CDR3 spells CSAPSIGRIEAFC. As DNA, the CDR3 is TGCAGTGCCCCCTCGATTGGGCGAATTGAAGCTTTCTGT. V and J are TRBV20-1 and TRBJ1-1; no clear D. The CDR3 extends over 13 amino acids. V lost 6 bases and J 7 bases, leaving 18 bases between the germline ends. Germline V gene data show CDR1 as DFQATT and CDR2 as SNEGSKA (reference sequence).

Only a few counts were recorded for this clonotype. The chain has TRBV5-4 and TRBJ2-1, with TRBD2 identical over 10 bases. Germline CDR1 is SGHNT and CDR2 is YYREEE (reference sequence). The V gene end was trimmed by 3 bases and the J gene end by 4 bases; junction bases not matched to a gene: 4. There are 15 residues in the CDR3. Written as DNA, the CDR3 is TGTGCCAGCAGCTCCCTAGCGGGAGTATACAATGAGCAGTTCTTC. Amino acids: CASSSLAGVYNEQFF.

This clonotype was observed a few times. This sequence joins TRBV10-1 and TRBJ1-1; TRBD1 aligns across 7 bases. Trimming removed 0 bases from V and 6 bases from J; junction bases left unmatched: 13. CDR3 size: 17 residues. From germline, CDR1 is WNHNN and CDR2 SYGVQD (reference sequence). CDR3 loop: CASSESVGGYGSAEAFF. The DNA of the CDR3 is TGCGCCAGCAGTGAGTCCGTAGGGGGCTACGGTTCCGCTGAAGCTTTCTTT.

The sample holds a few counts of this clonotype. Its ends do not fully match the called genes, so a read error is possible. The V call is TRBV7-3, the J call TRBJ1-1; 7 nucleotides match TRBD1. The CDR3 extends over 14 amino acids. CDR1 SGHTA and CDR2 FQGTGA come from the germline V gene. For the CDR3, the DNA is TGTGCCAGCAGCTCACAGGGGCTGGGGACTGAAGCTTCCTTT. This sequence encodes CASSSQGLGTEASF.

The table lists this clonotype with a few counts. The chain recombines TRBV5-5 with TRBJ2-1; 8 bases are a match to TRBD2. Germline lookup yields CDR1 SGHKS and CDR2 YYEKEE (reference sequence). There are 18 residues in the CDR3. J was trimmed by 2 bases and V by 0 bases; bases with no gene match: 10. The CDR3 protein is CASSLGPLGLGTYNEQFF. The CDR3 nucleotides are TGTGCCAGCAGCTTGGGCCCTTTGGGACTAGGGACCTACAATGAGCAGTTCTTC.

This clonotype was counted a few times. The V and J genes are TRBV20-1 and TRBJ2-1, with D possibly being TRBD1 or TRBD2 (5 bases each). The V gene lost 0 bases and the J gene lost 7 bases, with 16 bases spanning the gap. Germline-derived CDR1 and CDR2 are DFQATT and SNEGSKA (reference sequence). The CDR3 sequence is 15 residues long. The CDR3: CSARDGRVAGNEQFF. CDR3 bases: TGCAGTGCTAGAGATGGGAGAGTAGCAGGGAATGAGCAGTTCTTC.

This clonotype was picked up one time. The chain links TRBV29-1 to TRBJ1-4; TRBD1 aligns across 7 bases. Germline V gene sequence: CDR1 SQVTM, CDR2 ANQGSEA. This CDR3 is built from 13 residues. V shed 2 bases, J shed 8 bases, and the junction held 5 bases outside the gene matches. Here the CDR3 DNA reads TGCAGCGTTGAACCCTCAGGGGGGGAAAAACTGTTTTTT. This encodes CSVEPSGGEKLFF.

This chain connects TRBV18 to TRBJ1-1; the D is unclear. The germline V and J ends were trimmed by 4 bases and 0 bases, with 3 bases remaining between them. CDR1 and CDR2 from the germline V gene are KGHSH and LQKENI. This CDR3 spans 12 amino acids. CDR3 loop: CASSQMNTEAFF. The CDR3 DNA is TGTGCCAGCTCACAAATGAACACTGAAGCTTTCTTT.

This clonotype was seen a few times. The chain couples TRBV7-2 to TRBJ2-1; 9 bases agree with TRBD1. Per germline, CDR1 SGHTA and CDR2 FQGNSA. The CDR3 loop spans 15 amino acids. V lost 5 bases, J lost 12 bases, and 14 bases stayed unmatched. CDR3 coding DNA: TGTGCCAGCAGCGCAACGCGGGGACAGGGAGGGGGGCAGTTCTTC. Residues: CASSATRGQGGGQFF.

The V gene is TRBV28, the J gene TRBJ1-5, with D unclear. Trimming stripped 5 bases from V and 1 base from J, with 12 bases between. Germline V CDR1 and CDR2: MDHEN, SYDVKM. This CDR3 spans 15 amino acids. The CDR3 DNA is TGTGCCAGCAGTCCTAGCCTGGGAAGCAATCAGCCCCAGCATTTT. Translated: CASSPSLGSNQPQHF.

The sample holds a few counts of this clonotype. The V call is TRBV7-6, the J call TRBJ1-6; possibly TRBD1 for D (5 bases). The V and J ends lost 4 bases and 7 bases respectively, with 8 bases between them. This CDR3 spans 13 amino acids. Germline V gene lookup returns CDR1 SGHVS and CDR2 FNYEAQ. CDR3: CASSSGRNSPLHF. Written as DNA, the CDR3 is TGTGCCAGCAGCTCGGGACGGAATTCACCCCTCCACTTT.

This clonotype was detected only a few times. The chain combines TRBV6-5 with TRBJ1-5; possibly TRBD1 for D (6 bases). CDR1 is MNHEY, CDR2 SVGAGI, per germline. V dropped 5 bases and J dropped 0 bases, with 8 bases sitting between them. The CDR3 loop spans 14 amino acids. The DNA of the CDR3 is TGTGCCAGCAGTCGGACAGCTAGCAATCAGCCCCAGCATTTT. Translation: CASSRTASNQPQHF.

This clonotype was recorded at least ten times. The chain couples TRBV7-2 to TRBJ2-1; 8 bases line up with TRBD2. The CDR3 covers 15 residues. Germline CDR1 reads SGHTA; CDR2 reads FQGNSA. V dropped 4 bases and J dropped 7; count of bases not matched to a gene: 9. As DNA, the CDR3 is TGTGCCAGCAGCTCCCCGGGACTAGTTGGTAATGAGCAGTTCTTC. Translating gives CASSSPGLVGNEQFF.

Worth noting for this clonotype: At one end, the junction sequence differs from germline, possibly due to a read error. The chain is built from TRBV5-1 and TRBJ2-1; 8 bases agree with TRBD1. This CDR3 contains 16 residues. Germline values: CDR1 SGHRS, CDR2 YFSETQ. CDR3 region: CASSFRGPGTLGGLHF. DNA of the CDR3: TGCGCCAGCAGCTTCAGGGGGCCTGGCACCCTTGGCGGGCTGCACTTC. Combining the CDR3 with reference TRBV5-1 and TRBJ2-1 gives the whole variable domain KAGVTQTPRYLIKTRGQQVTLSCSPISGHRSVSWYQQTPGQGLQFLFEYFSETQRNKGNFPGRFSGRQFSNSRSEMNVSTLELGDSALYLCASSFRGPGTLGGLHFGPGTRLTVL.

This clonotype came up a few times. The gene calls are TRBV6-5 and TRBJ2-7; D may be TRBD1 (5 bases). V was shortened by 6 bases and J by 2 bases, with 14 bases between the two germline ends. Germline V lookup: CDR1 MNHEY, CDR2 SVGAGI. The CDR3 has 14 amino acids. DNA for the CDR3: TGTGCCAGCAGGAAGACAGATCCTCCCTACGAGCAGTACTTC. This sequence encodes CASRKTDPPYEQYF.

The J gene is TRBJ1-5, the V gene TRBV6-5, with D uncertain. V was clipped by 7 bases and J by 0 bases, with 10 bases between them. The germline gives CDR1 MNHEY, CDR2 SVGAGI. CDR3 length: 14 amino acids. CDR3 sequence: CASKEAFSNQPQHF. As DNA, the CDR3 is TGTGCCAGCAAGGAGGCCTTTAGCAATCAGCCCCAGCATTTT.

Concerning this clonotype: Likely a read error: the CDR3 ends without its conserved phenylalanine or tryptophan. The chain is built from TRBV2 and TRBJ1-1; unclear D gene. This CDR3 has 14 residues. V was trimmed by 6 bases and J by 4 bases, leaving 15 bases between them. From germline, CDR1 is SNHLY and CDR2 FYNNEI. CDR3 nucleotide sequence: TGTGCCAGCAGGGGTTCCAGCGTGATCACTGAAGCTTTCTAT. Protein: CASRGSSVITEAFY.

This chain uses TRBV5-1 with TRBJ1-1; 9 bases match TRBD1. From germline, CDR1 is SGHRS and CDR2 YFSETQ. CDR3 length: 15 residues. V dropped 6 bases and J dropped 4; count of bases not matched to a gene: 10. Here the CDR3 reads CASTPFTGGLTEAFF. The CDR3 DNA follows: TGCGCCAGCACACCTTTTACAGGGGGCCTCACTGAAGCTTTCTTT.

This chain joins TRBV12-3 or TRBV12-4 and TRBJ2-7, with 8 nucleotides matching TRBD2. V lost 1 base to trimming and J lost 4 bases; unmatched junction nucleotides: 6. The CDR3 covers 15 residues. CDR3: CASSLGAGGGYEQYF. CDR3 DNA sequence: TGTGCCAGCAGTTTAGGGGCGGGAGGAGGATACGAGCAGTACTTC.

V and J are TRBV7-6 and TRBJ2-2; TRBD1 aligns across 12 bases. CDR1 is SGHVS, CDR2 FNYEAQ, per germline. The trim removed 5 bases at V and 5 bases at J, leaving 12 bases unmatched. The CDR3 sequence is 18 residues long. CDR3 amino acids: CASSPKGQGARETGELFF. The CDR3 DNA reads as TGTGCCAGCAGCCCCAAGGGACAGGGGGCGAGGGAAACCGGGGAGCTGTTTTTT.

Details on this clonotype: This could be a read error, since a much larger clone is one nucleotide away. The J gene is TRBJ1-5, the V gene TRBV9; 7 nucleotides agree with TRBD1. The CDR3 is made up of 16 amino acids. CDR1 SGDLS and CDR2 YYNGEE come from the germline V gene. The CDR3 DNA reads as TGTGCCAGCAGCTCCCACACAGGGGCTAGCAGTCAGCCCCAGCATTTT. Its translation: CASSSHTGASSQPQHF.

This clonotype was seen at least ten times. V gene TRBV6-1 combines with J gene TRBJ1-1; unclear D gene. V lost 2 bases, J lost 1 base, and 14 bases lay in between. The CDR3 consists of 16 residues. Per the germline V gene, CDR1 is MNHNS and CDR2 is SASEGT. This CDR3 reads CASSEYVARSNTEAFF. As DNA, the CDR3 is TGTGCCAGCAGTGAATATGTGGCCAGGTCGAACACTGAAGCTTTCTTT.

The V call is TRBV20-1, the J call TRBJ2-3; D possibly corresponds to TRBD1 (6 bases). CDR1 is DFQATT, CDR2 SNEGSKA, per germline (reference sequence). The CDR3 loop spans 13 amino acids. The V end was cut by 6 bases, the J end by 1 base, with 11 bases between. The CDR3 loop reads CSAEQGGTDTQYF. CDR3 DNA sequence: TGCAGTGCGGAACAGGGAGGCACAGATACGCAGTATTTT.